This entry features one T cell receptor beta chain sequence. Its specific antigen is unknown. Nothing much larger sits one base from this clone, and base qualities are not available. The donors were roughly 40 Caucasian individuals from Russia, aged about 6 to 100 years, who were systemically healthy. Approximately 9 milliliters of peripheral blood were collected from each donor into EDTA-treated Vacutainer tubes. PBMCs were isolated by Ficoll-Paque density-gradient centrifugation, with at least 7 million obtained per sample. Total RNA was extracted from PBMCs with Trizol reagent, with at least 6 micrograms obtained per sample. For every donor, an aliquot of PBMCs went through flow cytometry to measure the percentages of naive CD45RAhigh/CD27high T cells. Libraries were built with 5' RACE. The data were produced on an Illumina HiSeq 2500. A second roughly 6 to 12 cycle PCR used a sample-barcoded 5' primer and a J-beta primer mix. A unique molecular identifier was introduced onto each TCR beta cDNA molecule by a template-switch 5' adaptor carrying 12 random nucleotides. At least 2.5 million CDR3-containing paired-end reads were obtained from each sample. First-strand cDNA synthesis was performed from all RNA using the Mint cDNA synthesis kit, with priming by a TRBC-specific oligonucleotide. All cDNA was treated with uracil-DNA glycosylase and then went through a first 18-cycle PCR with the universal primers M1SS and BC2_uni_R. The original pipeline was this. For normalization, 1 million high-quality reads were randomly selected from each sample, with every read carrying a distinct molecular identifier. Instead of being binned into consensus sequences, reads that shared molecular identifiers were thrown out. MiTCR, set to a Q25 quality threshold and the strictest error-elimination algorithm, was used for CDR3 identification, clonotype clustering and error correction. A nonparametric unseen species model with Euler transformation was used to estimate a lower bound on total TCR beta diversity. TCRdb cleaned the public reads at Q25 with fastp, built clones with MiXCR and kept in-frame beta chains. Each record represents a unique CDR3 protein, reported with the most common genes and DNA among its rows. What appears here as the V and J calls and clone size reflects TCRdb's work, not the paper's. Within this sample are about a million distinct CDR3 sequences, with about 53% of them counted one time only. The top ten clones comprise 20% to 25% of the sample.

The data were obtained in a study of blood T cells in healthy people across ages (dated by TCRdb to 2014 to 2015). Regarding the research as a whole: In model experiments, template switching captured roughly one uniquely barcoded TCR beta cDNA molecule for every two T cells. Using deep sequencing normalized with unique cDNA molecular identifiers, the study measured how TCR beta repertoire diversity changes with age. Four age groups were formed from the donors: young (average 16 years), middle-aged (approximately 39), aged (around 62) and long-lived (less than 85). Donors of different ages were randomly distributed across sequencing lanes to avoid experimental bias. Using the same blood draw, the study looked at two additional independent replicas of 1 million unique cDNA reads for two donors, one aged 18 to 29 and the other aged 80 or older. Broad study findings and their caveats: Conclusive comparison of naive and antigen-experienced compartments was prevented by the profiling of bulk unsorted PBMCs. The long-lived group showed more naive CD4+ T cells, fewer expanded clones and increased TCR diversity than the aged group, suggesting age selection. Estimates of total diversity from one million sequenced T cells were regarded as lower bounds and underestimates. Because donor CMV infection status was unknown, age-related changes in expanded clonotypes were potentially confounded. There was a strong correlation between observed TCR beta diversity and the percentage of naive T cells measured by flow cytometry. As age increased, observed TCR beta diversity per million T cells dropped in a roughly linear way, and a significant reduction was already evident by age 40.

V lost 4 bases and J lost 2 bases, and the count of bases not matched to a germline gene is 7. The CDR3 numbers 15 residues from cysteine through phenylalanine. The sequence is cut down to CDR3 DNA, 45 bases in frame from base 1. Based on the germline V gene, the CDR1 and CDR2 sequences are SGHRS and YFSETQ. The sequencing sample was made of blood. This chain joins TRBV5-1 to TRBJ2-7, with 9 central nucleotides matching TRBD2. The receptor's source is an older woman in good health. The CDR3 protein is CASSGRTSETYEQYF. The sequence in DNA is TGCGCCAGCAGCGGGAGGACTAGCGAAACCTACGAGCAGTACTTC.